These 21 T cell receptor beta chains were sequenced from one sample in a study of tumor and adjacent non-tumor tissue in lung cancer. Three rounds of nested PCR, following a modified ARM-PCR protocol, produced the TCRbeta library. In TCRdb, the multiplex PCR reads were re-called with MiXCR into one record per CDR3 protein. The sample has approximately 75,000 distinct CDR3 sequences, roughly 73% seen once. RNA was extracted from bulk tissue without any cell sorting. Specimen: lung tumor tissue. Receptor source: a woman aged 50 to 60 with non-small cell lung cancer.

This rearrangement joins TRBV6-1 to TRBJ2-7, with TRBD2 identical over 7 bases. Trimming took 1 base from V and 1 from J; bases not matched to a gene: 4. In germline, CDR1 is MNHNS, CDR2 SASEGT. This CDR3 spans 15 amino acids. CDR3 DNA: TGTGCCAGCAGTGAAGTAGCAGCGGGGTCCTACGAGCAGTACTTC. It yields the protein CASSEVAAGSYEQYF.

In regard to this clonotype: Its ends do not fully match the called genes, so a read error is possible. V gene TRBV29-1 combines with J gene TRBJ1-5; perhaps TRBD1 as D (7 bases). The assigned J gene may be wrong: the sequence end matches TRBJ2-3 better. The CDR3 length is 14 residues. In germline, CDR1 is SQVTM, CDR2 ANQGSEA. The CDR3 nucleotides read TGCAGTGTTGTTCCAGGGAACGCGGGACAGCCCCAGTATTTT. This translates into CSVVPGNAGQPQYF.

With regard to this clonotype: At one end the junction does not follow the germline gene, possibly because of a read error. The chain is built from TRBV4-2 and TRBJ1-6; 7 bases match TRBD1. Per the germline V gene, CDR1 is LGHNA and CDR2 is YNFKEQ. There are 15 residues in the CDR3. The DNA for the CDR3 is TGTCCAAGCAAACCACGACAGGGAGACAATTCACCTCTCCACTTT. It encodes CPSKPRQGDNSPLHF.

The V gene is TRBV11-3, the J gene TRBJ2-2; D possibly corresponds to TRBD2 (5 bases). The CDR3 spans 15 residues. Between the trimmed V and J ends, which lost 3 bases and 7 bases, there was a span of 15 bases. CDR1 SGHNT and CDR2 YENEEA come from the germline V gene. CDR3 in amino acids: CASSFTREFLGELFF. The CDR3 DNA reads TGTGCCAGCAGCTTTACTAGGGAATTCCTCGGGGAGCTGTTTTTT.

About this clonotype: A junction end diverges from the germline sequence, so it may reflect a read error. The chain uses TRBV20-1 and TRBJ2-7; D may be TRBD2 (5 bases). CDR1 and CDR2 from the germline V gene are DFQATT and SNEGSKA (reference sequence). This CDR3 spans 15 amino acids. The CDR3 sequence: CSAADWVGGYYKQYF. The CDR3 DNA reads TGCAGTGCCGCCGATTGGGTAGGAGGTTACTACAAGCAGTACTTC.

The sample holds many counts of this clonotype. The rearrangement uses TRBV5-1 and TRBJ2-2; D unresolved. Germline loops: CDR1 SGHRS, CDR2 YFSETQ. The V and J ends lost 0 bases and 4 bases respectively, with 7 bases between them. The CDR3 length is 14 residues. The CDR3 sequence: CASSLGAVTGELFF. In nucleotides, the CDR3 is TGCGCCAGCAGCTTGGGGGCGGTCACCGGGGAGCTGTTTTTT.

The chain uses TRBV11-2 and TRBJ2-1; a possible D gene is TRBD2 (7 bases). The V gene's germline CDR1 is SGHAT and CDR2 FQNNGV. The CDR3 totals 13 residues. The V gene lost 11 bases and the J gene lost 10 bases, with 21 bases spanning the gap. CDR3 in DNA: TGTGCCGAAGGGGAGGGGGAGCTGCGCGAGCAGTTCTTC. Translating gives CAEGEGELREQFF.

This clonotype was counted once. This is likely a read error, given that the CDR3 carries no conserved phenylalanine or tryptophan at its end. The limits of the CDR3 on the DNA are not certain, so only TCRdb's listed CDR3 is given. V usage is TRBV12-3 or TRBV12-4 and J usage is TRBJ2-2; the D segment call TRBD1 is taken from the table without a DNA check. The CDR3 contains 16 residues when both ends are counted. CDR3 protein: CASSLGTGTNTGELSL.

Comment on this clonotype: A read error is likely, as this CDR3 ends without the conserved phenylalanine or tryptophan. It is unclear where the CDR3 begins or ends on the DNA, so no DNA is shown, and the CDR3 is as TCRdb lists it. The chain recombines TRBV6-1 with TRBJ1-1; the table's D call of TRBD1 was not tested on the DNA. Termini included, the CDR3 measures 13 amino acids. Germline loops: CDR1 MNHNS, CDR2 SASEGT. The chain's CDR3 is CASRGGAPSEAFY.

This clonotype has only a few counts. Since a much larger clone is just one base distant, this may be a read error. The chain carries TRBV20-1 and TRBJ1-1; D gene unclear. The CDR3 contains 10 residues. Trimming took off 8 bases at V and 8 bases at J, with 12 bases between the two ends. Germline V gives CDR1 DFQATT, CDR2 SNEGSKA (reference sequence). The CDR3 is CSTLQEEAFF. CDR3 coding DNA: TGCAGTACTCTTCAGGAAGAAGCTTTCTTT.

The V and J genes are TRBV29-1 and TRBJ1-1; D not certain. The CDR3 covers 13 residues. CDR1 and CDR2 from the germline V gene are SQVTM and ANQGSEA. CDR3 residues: CRSSKSGGTEAFF. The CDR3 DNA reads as TGCAGATCATCCAAGTCGGGAGGCACTGAAGCTTTCTTT.

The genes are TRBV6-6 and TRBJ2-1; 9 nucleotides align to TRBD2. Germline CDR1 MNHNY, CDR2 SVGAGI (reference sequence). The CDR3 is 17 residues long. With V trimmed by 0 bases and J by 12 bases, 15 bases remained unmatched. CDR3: CASSYSLGIAGDGGQFF. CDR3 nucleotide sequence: TGTGCCAGCAGTTACTCGCTTGGAATAGCGGGAGATGGCGGGCAGTTCTTC.

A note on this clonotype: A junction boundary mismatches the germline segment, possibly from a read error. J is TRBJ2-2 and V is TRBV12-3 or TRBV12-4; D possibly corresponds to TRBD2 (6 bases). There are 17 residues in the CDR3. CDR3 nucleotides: TGTGCCAGCAGCGGGCTCAGCGGAGCTCCGGGGACCGGGGAGGTGTTATTT. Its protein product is CASSGLSGAPGTGEVLF.

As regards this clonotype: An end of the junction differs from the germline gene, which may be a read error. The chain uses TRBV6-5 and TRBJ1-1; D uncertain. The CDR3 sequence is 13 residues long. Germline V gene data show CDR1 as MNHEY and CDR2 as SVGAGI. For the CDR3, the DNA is TGTGTCAGCAGTCACCCATGGGGCACTGAAGCTTTCTTT. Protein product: CVSSHPWGTEAFF.

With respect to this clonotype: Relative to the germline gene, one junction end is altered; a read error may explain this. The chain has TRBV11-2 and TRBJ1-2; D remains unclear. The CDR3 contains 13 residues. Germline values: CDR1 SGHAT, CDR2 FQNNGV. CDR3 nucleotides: TGTGCCAGCAGCCTCGGGGTGGGAGACGGCTACATCTTC. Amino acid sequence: CASSLGVGDGYIF.

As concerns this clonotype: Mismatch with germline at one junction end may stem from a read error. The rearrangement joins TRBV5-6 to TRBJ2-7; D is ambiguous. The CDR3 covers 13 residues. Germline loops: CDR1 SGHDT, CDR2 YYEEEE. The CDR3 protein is CASSLSMADQQYF. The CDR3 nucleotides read TGTGCAAGCAGCTTATCGATGGCCGACCAGCAGTACTTC.

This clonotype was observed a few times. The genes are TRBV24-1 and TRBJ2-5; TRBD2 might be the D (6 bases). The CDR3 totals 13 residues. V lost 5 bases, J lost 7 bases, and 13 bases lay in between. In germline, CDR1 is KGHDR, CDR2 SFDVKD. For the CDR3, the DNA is TGTGCCACCAGTGGGACGGTGGGGGGGACCCAGTACTTC. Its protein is CATSGTVGGTQYF.

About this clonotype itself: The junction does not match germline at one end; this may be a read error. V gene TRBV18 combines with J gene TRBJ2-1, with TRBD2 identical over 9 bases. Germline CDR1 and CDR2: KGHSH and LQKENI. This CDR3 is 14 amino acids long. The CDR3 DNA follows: TGTGTCAGCCGCGGCGGGAGGGCCTACAATGAGCAGCTCTTC. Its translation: CVSRGGRAYNEQLF.

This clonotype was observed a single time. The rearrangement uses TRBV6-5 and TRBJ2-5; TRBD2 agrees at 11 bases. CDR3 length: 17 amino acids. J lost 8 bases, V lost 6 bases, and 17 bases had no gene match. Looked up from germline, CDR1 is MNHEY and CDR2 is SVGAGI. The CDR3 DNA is TGTGCCAGCAGGTCCCTCTACACTAGCGGGGGTAGGGATACCCAGTACTTC. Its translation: CASRSLYTSGGRDTQYF.

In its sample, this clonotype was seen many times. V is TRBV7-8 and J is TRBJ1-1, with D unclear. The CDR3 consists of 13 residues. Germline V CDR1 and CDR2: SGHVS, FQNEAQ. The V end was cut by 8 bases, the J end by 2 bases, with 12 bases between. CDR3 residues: CASRGTSNTEAFF. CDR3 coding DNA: TGTGCCAGCCGGGGTACGAGTAACACTGAAGCTTTCTTT.

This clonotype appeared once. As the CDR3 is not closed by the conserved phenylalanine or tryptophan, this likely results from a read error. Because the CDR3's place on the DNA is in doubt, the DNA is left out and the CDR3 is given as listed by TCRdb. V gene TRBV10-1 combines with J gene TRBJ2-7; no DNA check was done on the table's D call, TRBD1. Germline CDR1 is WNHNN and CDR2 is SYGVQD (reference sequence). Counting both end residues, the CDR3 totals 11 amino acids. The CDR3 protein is CASSAGTKLNI.